This record covers a single T cell receptor beta chain. These data come from a study of blood T cells in healthy people across ages. The use of a sample-barcoded 5' primer and a J-beta primer mix characterized a second PCR of 7 to 11 cycles. TCRdb itself ran the 5' RACE reads through MiXCR, one entry per CDR3 protein. The sample shows about 1.5 million distinct CDR3 sequences, 42% of them seen only once. V lost 6 bases, J lost 2 bases, and 3 bases stayed unmatched. The CDR3 totals 14 residues. The germline CDR1 and CDR2 sequences are SGHTA and FQGNSA. The origin of this receptor is a woman aged 18-35 years in good health. The sample taken for sequencing was blood. This sequence joins TRBV7-2 and TRBJ1-2; 10 bases are a match to TRBD1. This CDR3 is CASRDRGLNYGYTF. As DNA, the CDR3 is TGTGCCAGCAGAGACAGGGGGCTCAACTATGGCTACACCTTC.